This TCR beta chain came from a study of cytomegalovirus exposure and HLA in healthy donors. Between the trimmed V and J ends, which lost 4 bases and 5 bases, there was a span of 16 bases. The CDR3 length is 14 residues. Per germline, CDR1 SGHRS and CDR2 YFSETQ. The primer mix had 60 Vbeta and 13 Jbeta primers. Data came from immunoSEQ multiplex PCR; TCRdb stores just in-frame clones and leaves some out. The data show over 200,000 clones, about 70% seen once. This clone showed up many times. Its antigen remains unidentified. Whole-study results and caveats: Reportedly, cytomegalovirus status was diagnosed with high sensitivity and specificity. Follow-up analysis seemed to connect common viral pathogens with several of the most significant clusters identified.

This TCR came from a woman aged 25 to 39 in good health and CMV-seronegative. The gene calls are TRBV5-1 and TRBJ2-7; D possibly corresponds to TRBD1 (5 bases). The sequenced sample was PBMCs. The DNA of the CDR3 is TGCGCCAGCAGCGCTTGGGGCGTCGAGGACGAGCAGTACTTC. Translating gives CASSAWGVEDEQYF.